These T cell receptor beta chains were read from a single sample in a study of CD8 T cells in Susac syndrome. MiXCR was run by TCRdb on the immunoSEQ multiplex PCR reads, yielding one entry per CDR3 protein. The sample has 150,000 or so distinct CDR3 sequences; 95% are singletons. The sample consisted of CD8+ T cells from PBMCs. Source of these receptors: a human donor with multiple sclerosis. Each CDR3 is given with its conserved first and last residue. D genes are given only for firm matches. Rows may omit the clone size; those that give it use once, few, many or a size class.

clone size	D gene	V gene	J gene	CDR3 DNA	CDR3 protein
-	-	TRBV3-1	TRBJ2-7	TGTGCCAGCAGCCAAGGGATCGTTTACGAGCAGTACTTC	CASSQGIVYEQYF
-	-	TRBV6-5	TRBJ1-2	TGTGCCAGCAGTTACTCGGCAGAGTCTGATCCCGGCTACACCTTC	CASSYSAESDPGYTF
-	-	TRBV5-1	TRBJ1-2	TGCGCCAGCAGCATTAATATTGATGGCTACACCTTC	CASSINIDGYTF
-	-	TRBV20-1	TRBJ1-1	TGCAGTGCTAGAGACCCCCGGGGACGGACTTTGGTCACTGAAGCTTTCTTT	CSARDPRGRTLVTEAFF
-	-	TRBV6-5	TRBJ1-1	TGTGCCAGCAGGTTGGGGACTGAAGCTTTCTTT	CASRLGTEAFF
-	-	TRBV6-6	TRBJ1-2	TGTGCCAGCAGTTTCCCGTCAGGGGTAGATGGCTACACCTTC	CASSFPSGVDGYTF
-	-	TRBV11-2	TRBJ2-3	TGTGCCAGCAGCTTAGTTGCGGGGACTGATACGCAGTATTTT	CASSLVAGTDTQYF
-	-	TRBV27	TRBJ2-3	TGTGCCAGCACCCACGACAGGTCTAGCACAGATACGCAGTATTTT	CASTHDRSSTDTQYF
-	-	TRBV30	TRBJ1-1	TGTGCCTGGATCCCCGAGAACACTGAAGCTTTCTTT	CAWIPENTEAFF
-	-	TRBV7-9	TRBJ2-7	TGTGCCAGCAGCGCAACCGGCTCCTACGAGCAGTACTTC	CASSATGSYEQYF
-	TRBD1	TRBV5-1	TRBJ1-6	TGCGCCAGCAGGACTTCGGACAGGGTTGGTTCACCCCTCCACTTT	CASRTSDRVGSPLHF
-	-	TRBV14	TRBJ1-2	TGTGCCAGCAGCCAGCATACAGACGGAGACTATGGCTACACCTTC	CASSQHTDGDYGYTF
-	-	TRBV6-6	TRBJ1-1	TGTGCCAGCAGTTACTCGGAGGGGGGCTGGGTGGAAGCTTTCTTT	CASSYSEGGWVEAFF
-	-	TRBV12-3/TRBV12-4	TRBJ1-5	TGTGCCAGCAGTTTTATGGGGTTAGGAGTAGGGCAGCCCCAGCATTTT	CASSFMGLGVGQPQHF
-	-	TRBV20-1	TRBJ1-2	TGCAGTGCTAGGCCCTACCGGGGACAAGTTAATGGCTACACCTTC	CSARPYRGQVNGYTF
-	-	TRBV29-1	TRBJ1-2	TGCAGCGTTAGGATCGACTATGGCTACACCTTC	CSVRIDYGYTF
-	-	TRBV7-9	TRBJ2-5	TGTGCCAGCAGCTTAAGCGAGACAGAGAAAGAGACCCAGTACTTC	CASSLSETEKETQYF
-	TRBD2	TRBV12-3/TRBV12-4	TRBJ2-1	TGTGCCAGCGGGACCGGACTAGATAACAATGAGCAGTTCTTC	CASGTGLDNNEQFF
-	-	TRBV25-1	TRBJ2-1	TGTGCCAGCAGGGCCAGGGGTGAGCAGTTCTTC	CASRARGEQFF
-	TRBD2	TRBV3-1	TRBJ2-3	TGTGCCAGCAGCCAACTCAGCGGGGGGTCAGATACGCAGTATTTT	CASSQLSGGSDTQYF
once	-	TRBV4-1	TRBJ2-7	TGCGCCAGCAGCCAAGAAGGAAGAGTGGTGTACGAGCAGTACTTC	CASSQEGRVVYEQYF
once	-	TRBV7-9	TRBJ1-1	TGTGCCAGCAGCTTAGACAGCATGAACACTGAAGCTTTCTTT	CASSLDSMNTEAFF
-	-	TRBV15	TRBJ2-7	TGTGCCACCAGCAGAGATTATAGTCGAGGCGCGCGGGAGCAGTACTTC	CATSRDYSRGAREQYF
-	-	TRBV7-8	TRBJ2-5	TGTGCCAGCAGCTTAGCTAGCTACGTCCGGGAGACCCAGTACTTC	CASSLASYVRETQYF
-	-	TRBV7-9	TRBJ1-2	TGTGCCAGCAGCTTCCAGGGGATTAGCTATGGCTACACCTTC	CASSFQGISYGYTF
-	TRBD2	TRBV4-1	TRBJ2-1	TGCGCCAGCAGCCAAGGGACTAGCGGAACCTACAATGAGCAGTTCTTC	CASSQGTSGTYNEQFF
once	-	TRBV15	TRBJ1-1	TGTGCCACCAGCATCCCGGGCCCAAACACTGAAGCTTTCTTT	CATSIPGPNTEAFF
-	-	TRBV6-1	TRBJ1-6	TGTGCCAGCAGTGAAGCTGAGGGTTATAATTCACCCCTCCACTTT	CASSEAEGYNSPLHF
-	-	TRBV19	TRBJ1-1	TGTGCCAGTAGTCAGGGACCGACGGGGACTGAAGCTTTCTTT	CASSQGPTGTEAFF
once	TRBD2	TRBV11-2	TRBJ2-7	TGTGCCAGCAGCCCGGTGACTAGCGGGTCCCTCCTCTTCTTC	CASSPVTSGSLLFF
once	-	TRBV29-1	TRBJ2-1	TGCAGCGTTGAAGGTAACAATGAGCAGTTCTTC	CSVEGNNEQFF
-	-	TRBV7-8	TRBJ1-1	TGTGCCAGCAGCTTAGTACGGAAGAACACTGAAGCTTTCTTT	CASSLVRKNTEAFF
-	-	TRBV25-1	TRBJ1-2	TGTGCCAGCAGTGAATATGGGCAGAACTATGGCTACACCTTC	CASSEYGQNYGYTF
-	-	TRBV12-3/TRBV12-4	TRBJ2-1	TGTGCCAGCAGTTTGCCCGGAAACAATGAGCAGTTCTTC	CASSLPGNNEQFF
-	-	TRBV12-5	TRBJ2-5	TGTGCTAGTGGTTTGGTCCCAGACACCCAGTACTTC	CASGLVPDTQYF
-	-	TRBV27	TRBJ2-1	TGTGCCAGCAGTTTGGGTCAGGCCACCCGCAACAATGAGCAGTTCTTC	CASSLGQATRNNEQFF
-	-	TRBV27	TRBJ2-1	TGTGCCAGCAGCCCGGCAGGTACAGTAACCCACAATGAGCAGTTCTTC	CASSPAGTVTHNEQFF
-	-	TRBV6-5	TRBJ1-2	TGTGCCAGCAGTGGCAACAGGGAGGAGGGCTACACCTTC	CASSGNREEGYTF
-	TRBD1	TRBV29-1	TRBJ2-2	TGCAGCGTAGAAACAGGGGGCAGAGGGACCGGGGAGCTGTTTTTT	CSVETGGRGTGELFF
-	-	TRBV5-1	TRBJ1-5	TGCGCCAGCAGCTTGAGGGGTTCCAGCAATCAGCCCCAGCATTTT	CASSLRGSSNQPQHF
-	-	TRBV10-3	TRBJ1-6	TGTGCCATCAGTGTGCTAGGGGGTAATTCACCCCTCCACTTT	CAISVLGGNSPLHF
-	-	TRBV7-2	TRBJ2-5	TGTGCCAGCAGCTTATTACCAGGGTCGTACCAAGAGACCCAGTACTTC	CASSLLPGSYQETQYF
once	-	TRBV30	TRBJ2-3	TGTGCCTGGAGTGTTGGAGACACAGATACGCAGTATTTT	CAWSVGDTDTQYF
-	-	TRBV12-3/TRBV12-4	TRBJ2-1	TGTGCCAGCAGCCGAACAATCCATGAGCAGTTCTTC	CASSRTIHEQFF
-	TRBD1	TRBV27	TRBJ2-3	TGTGCCAGCAGTTCAAGGGCGGACAGGGCAGATACGCAGTATTTT	CASSSRADRADTQYF
once	-	TRBV7-9	TRBJ2-3	TGTGCCAGCAGCCATCAGGGTCCAGATACGCAGTATTTT	CASSHQGPDTQYF
-	-	TRBV5-6	TRBJ1-5	TGTGCCAGCAGCTCCTTTTTCGGGGGGACCAATCAGCCCCAGCATTTT	CASSSFFGGTNQPQHF
-	-	TRBV12-3/TRBV12-4	TRBJ1-4	TGTGCCAGCAGTAATAATGAAAAACTGTTTTTT	CASSNNEKLFF
few	-	TRBV9	TRBJ1-1	TGTGCCAGCAGCGAGGGTGGGCGCACTGAAGCTTTCTTT	CASSEGGRTEAFF
-	-	TRBV30	TRBJ1-1	TGTGCCTGGAGTGTAAGTTGGCAGAAGAAAAATGAAGCTTTCTTT	CAWSVSWQKKNEAFF
-	-	TRBV19	TRBJ2-5	TGTGCCAGTAGTACGACAGTTTACCAAGAGACCCAGTACTTC	CASSTTVYQETQYF
-	TRBD1	TRBV29-1	TRBJ1-2	TGCAGCGTCGGACAGGACGGGAACTATGGCTACACCTTC	CSVGQDGNYGYTF
-	-	TRBV30	TRBJ2-3	TGTGCCTGGAGTCCGACCTCGGTTGAGTCAGATACGCAGTATTTT	CAWSPTSVESDTQYF
-	TRBD2	TRBV13	TRBJ2-3	TGTGCCAGCAGCCCTCCGGGACTAGCGGGCCGGGGTACGCAGTATTTT	CASSPPGLAGRGTQYF
-	-	TRBV2	TRBJ2-1	TGTGCCAGCAGTGTGGGCGCCATGGAAAGGCAGTTCTTC	CASSVGAMERQFF
-	TRBD2	TRBV12-3/TRBV12-4	TRBJ2-1	TGTGCCAGCAGTTTAGGACTAGCGGGGGAGCCGAAAGTAGTCTTC	CASSLGLAGEPKVVF
-	-	TRBV6-6	TRBJ2-1	TGTGCCAGCAGTTACTCGAGTGGTCCAGGGGAGGAGCAGTTCTTC	CASSYSSGPGEEQFF
once	-	TRBV3-1	TRBJ1-6	TGTGCCAGCAGCCTCGTGGGCAGGGGCCGAAATAATTCACCCCTCCACTTT	CASSLVGRGRNNSPLHF
-	TRBD1	TRBV25-1	TRBJ1-4	TGTGCCAGCAGTAAACCCGGGACAGGGCGATCAACTAATGAAAAACTGTTTTTT	CASSKPGTGRSTNEKLFF